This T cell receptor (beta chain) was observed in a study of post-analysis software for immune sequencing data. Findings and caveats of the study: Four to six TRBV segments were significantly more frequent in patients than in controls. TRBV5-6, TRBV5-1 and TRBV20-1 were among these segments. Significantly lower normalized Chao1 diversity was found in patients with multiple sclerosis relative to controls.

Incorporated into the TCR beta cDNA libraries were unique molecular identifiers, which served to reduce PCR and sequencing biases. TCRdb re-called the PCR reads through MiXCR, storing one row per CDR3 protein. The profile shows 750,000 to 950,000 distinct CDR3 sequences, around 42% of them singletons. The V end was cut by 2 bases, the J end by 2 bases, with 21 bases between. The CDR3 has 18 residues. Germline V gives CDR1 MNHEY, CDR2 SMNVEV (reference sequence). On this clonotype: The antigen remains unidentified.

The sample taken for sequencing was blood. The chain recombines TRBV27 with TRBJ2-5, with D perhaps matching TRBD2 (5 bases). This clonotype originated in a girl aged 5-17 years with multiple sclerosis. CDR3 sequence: CASSLPDQASTLQETQYF. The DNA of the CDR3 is TGTGCCAGCAGTTTACCCGACCAGGCTAGCACACTACAAGAGACCCAGTACTTC.